This TCR beta chain was retrieved from a study of vaccination and CD4 T cells after COVID-19. Study background: Six males and four females constituted the convalescent cohort, two of whom were Hispanic.

This clonotype was seen only a few times. Its specificity is unknown. Oncomine TCR Beta short-read sequencing was applied to DNA from cultured CD4+ T cells. One entry per CDR3 protein, called by TCRdb with MiXCR from the PCR reads. The repertoire has around 17,000 distinct CDR3 sequences, just under 50% of them found once; the top ten carry 4.5% to 6%. The treatment was: approximately 11-day PBMC culture with coronavirus spike peptide pools or control peptides (ViraFEST assay). The sequence was obtained from a human donor who had recovered from COVID-19. Specimen: CD4+ T cells from blood, cultured in vitro, collected before SARS-CoV-2 vaccination.

CDR3 sequence: CSARSGVGTEAFF. The CDR3 bases are TGCAGTGCTAGATCGGGGGTCGGGACTGAAGCTTTCTTT. The gene calls are TRBV20-1 and TRBJ1-1; tentatively, D is TRBD1 (5 bases). Germline values: CDR1 DFQATT, CDR2 SNEGSKA (reference sequence). The CDR3 length is 13 residues. V lost 2 bases and J 5 bases, leaving 12 bases between the germline ends.